Listed here is a single T cell receptor beta chain. The data stem from a study of blood T cell repertoires in COVID-19. Study-wide background: From T cells, B-cell-depleted T cells, or PBMCs came the material, which was cDNA or gDNA.

Participants' reported clinical history set cohort assignment. Recovered status applied to Cohort 3 donors who had two consecutive negative PCRs. It also applied to those with clearance or with symptom resolution. In the original processing: By means of reference gene primer amplification, nucleated cell counts were estimated. Assay used: immunoSEQ multiplex PCR; TCRdb lists only in-frame clones, some missing. Clone size and the V and J calls come from that table; the DNA yielded D and trimming. Among about 380,000 clones listed, roughly 91% were seen once. The TCR was taken from a woman aged 18-29 years who had recovered from COVID-19. The sequencing sample was made of PBMCs or T cells enriched from blood (not recorded which).

The DNA of the CDR3 is TGTGCCAGCAGTTTGTCAGGGGCCACTGAAGCTTTCTTT. The encoded protein is CASSLSGATEAFF. This chain links TRBV12-3 or TRBV12-4 with TRBJ1-1; TRBD1 might be the D (6 bases). V lost 3 bases and J lost 4, with 9 bases in between. The CDR3 extends over 13 amino acids.